Given below is one T cell receptor beta chain in context. The antigen remains undetermined. Profiled with immunoSEQ multiplex PCR; TCRdb holds only in-frame clones, not every one. The repertoire includes approximately 60,000 clones, around 96% of them detected once, and about 0.1% sits in the top ten. This record comes from a study of siplizumab effects on memory and regulatory T cells. Whole-study findings and limits: The study did not confirm that proliferating Tregs from siplizumab cultures were suppressive. Naive T cells looked more diverse than memory cells and looked like major alloresponse contributors. Siplizumab brought about a significant reduction in alloreactive sequences traceable to unstimulated CD4+ memory cells.

Unstimulated TEMRA, naive, memory and effector memory subsets were sequenced in a few donor pairs. The source is a human donor in good health. Input material: naive CD8+ T cells sorted from blood.

CDR3 region: CASSLGPGGTEAFF. The CDR3 coding sequence is TGCGCCAGCAGCTTGGGTCCGGGGGGAACTGAAGCTTTCTTT. This chain connects TRBV5-1 to TRBJ1-1, with D perhaps TRBD1 (5 bases). This CDR3 has 14 amino acids. Deletions cut 0 bases from V and 5 bases from J, with 11 bases between. Germline CDR1 reads SGHRS; CDR2 reads YFSETQ.